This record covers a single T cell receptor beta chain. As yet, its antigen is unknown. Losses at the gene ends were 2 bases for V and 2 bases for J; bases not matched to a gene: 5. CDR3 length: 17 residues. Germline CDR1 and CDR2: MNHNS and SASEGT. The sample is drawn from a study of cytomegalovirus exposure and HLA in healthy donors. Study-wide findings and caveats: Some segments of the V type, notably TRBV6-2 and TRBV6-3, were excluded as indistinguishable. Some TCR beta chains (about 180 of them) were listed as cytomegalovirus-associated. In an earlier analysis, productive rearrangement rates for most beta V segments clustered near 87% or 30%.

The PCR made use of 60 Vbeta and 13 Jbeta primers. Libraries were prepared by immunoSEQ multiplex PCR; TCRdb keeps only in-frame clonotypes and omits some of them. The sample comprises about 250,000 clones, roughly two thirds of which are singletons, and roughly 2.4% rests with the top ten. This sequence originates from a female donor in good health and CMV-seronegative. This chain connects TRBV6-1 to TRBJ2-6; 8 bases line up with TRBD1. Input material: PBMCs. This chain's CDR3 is CASSEPQGATGANVLTF. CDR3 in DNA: TGTGCCAGCAGTGAACCCCAGGGGGCAACTGGGGCCAACGTCCTGACTTTC.